This TCR beta chain comes out of a study of blood T cell repertoires in COVID-19. On the study more broadly: In each case, the material was cDNA or gDNA derived from T cells, B-cell-depleted T cells, or PBMCs.

Study processing details: Amplification with reference gene primers provided the estimates of nucleated cell counts. Profiling relied on immunoSEQ multiplex PCR, and the TCRdb table lists in-frame clones only, not all of them. That table is the source of V, J and clone size, and D and trimming were worked out from the DNA. In the table there are about 220,000 clones, roughly four fifths of which are singletons. Germline V gene data show CDR1 as MDHEN and CDR2 as SYDVKM. The CDR3 extends over 15 amino acids. J was trimmed by 1 base and V by 6 bases; bases with no gene match: 9. This sequence was found in a woman aged 40 to 50 who had been exposed to COVID-19. Input material: PBMCs or T cells enriched from blood (not recorded which). The genes are TRBV28 and TRBJ2-7; 7 bases line up with TRBD2. CDR3 protein: CASSPPGGGSYEQYF. The CDR3 coding sequence is TGTGCCAGCAGCCCTCCAGGCGGGGGATCCTACGAGCAGTACTTC.